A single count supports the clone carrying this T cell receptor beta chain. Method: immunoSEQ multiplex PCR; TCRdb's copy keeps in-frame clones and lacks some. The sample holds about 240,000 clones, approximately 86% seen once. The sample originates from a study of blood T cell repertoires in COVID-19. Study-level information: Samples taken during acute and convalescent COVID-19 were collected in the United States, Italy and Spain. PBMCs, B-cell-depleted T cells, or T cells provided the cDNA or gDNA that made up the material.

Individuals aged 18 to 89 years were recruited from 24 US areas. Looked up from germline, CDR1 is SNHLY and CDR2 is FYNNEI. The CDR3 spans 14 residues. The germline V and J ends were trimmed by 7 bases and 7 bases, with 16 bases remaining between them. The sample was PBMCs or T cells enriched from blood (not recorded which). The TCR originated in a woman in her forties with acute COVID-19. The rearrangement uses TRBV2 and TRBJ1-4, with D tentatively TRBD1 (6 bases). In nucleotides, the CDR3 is TGTGCCAGCACCGACCAGGGGTTGGGTGAAAAACTGTTTTTT. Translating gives CASTDQGLGEKLFF.